This section outlines one T cell receptor (beta chain) sequence together with its context. This CDR3 is built from 16 residues. V lost 1 base and J 3 bases, leaving 12 bases between the germline ends. Germline CDR1 and CDR2: LNHNV and YYDKDF (reference sequence). Only in-frame clones appear in the TCRdb table, and some are missing; sequencing was by immunoSEQ multiplex PCR. The sample carries about 220,000 clones, 82% recorded once. This entry comes from a study of blood T cell repertoires in COVID-19. Sequencing was carried out using PBMCs or T cells enriched from blood (not recorded which). The chain employs TRBV15 and TRBJ2-2; a weak D match, TRBD2 (5 bases). The receptor comes from a woman aged 55-70 years who had recovered from COVID-19. In DNA form, the CDR3 reads TGTGCCACCAGCAGAGGTGAGGGATTGGACACCGGGGAGCTGTTTTTT. This encodes CATSRGEGLDTGELFF.